A single TCR beta chain is shown here with its context. This entry is derived from a study of blood T cell repertoires in COVID-19. The germline V and J ends were trimmed by 5 bases and 5 bases, with 21 bases remaining between them. CDR3 length equals 16 residues. Germline CDR1 reads SGHTA; CDR2 reads FQGNSA. Original processing notes: Scientists estimated how many nucleated cells there were by amplifying reference gene primers. Sequencing was performed with immunoSEQ multiplex PCR; in TCRdb, only in-frame clones are kept and a portion is missing. V and J calls and clone size are as listed in that table; D and trimming were resolved from the DNA. The repertoire holds under 200,000 clones, over 75% seen once, with over 10% in the top ten.

This chain joins TRBV7-2 and TRBJ1-2; D perhaps matches TRBD1 (5 bases). The sample taken for sequencing was peripheral blood. The TCR was taken from an older man who had recovered from COVID-19. Here the CDR3 reads CASSQGGGARGYGYTF. The CDR3 bases are TGTGCCAGCAGCCAGGGTGGTGGGGCCAGAGGATATGGCTACACCTTC.